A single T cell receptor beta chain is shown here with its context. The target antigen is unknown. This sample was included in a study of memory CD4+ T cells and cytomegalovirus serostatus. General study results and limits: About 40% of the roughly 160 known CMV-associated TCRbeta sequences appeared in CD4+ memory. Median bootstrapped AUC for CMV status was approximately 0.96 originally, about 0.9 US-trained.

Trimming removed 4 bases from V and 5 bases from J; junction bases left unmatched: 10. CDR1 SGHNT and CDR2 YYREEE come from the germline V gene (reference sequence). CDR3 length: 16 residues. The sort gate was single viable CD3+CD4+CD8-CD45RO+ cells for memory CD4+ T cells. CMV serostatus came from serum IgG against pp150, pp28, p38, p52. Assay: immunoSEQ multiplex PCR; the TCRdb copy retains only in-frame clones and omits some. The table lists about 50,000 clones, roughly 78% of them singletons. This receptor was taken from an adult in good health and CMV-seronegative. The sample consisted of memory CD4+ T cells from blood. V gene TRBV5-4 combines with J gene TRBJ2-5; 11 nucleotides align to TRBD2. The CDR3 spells CASSPRGSGRAETQYF. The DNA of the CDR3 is TGTGCCAGCAGCCCCCGTGGTAGCGGGAGGGCGGAGACCCAGTACTTC. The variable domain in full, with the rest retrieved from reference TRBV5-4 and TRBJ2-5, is ETGVTQSPTHLIKTRGQQVTLRCSSQSGHNTVSWYQQALGQGPQFIFQYYREEENGRGNFPPRFSGLQFPNYSSELNVNALELDDSALYLCASSPRGSGRAETQYFGPGTRLLVL.